This T cell receptor beta chain was documented in a study of CD8+ T cells in alopecia areata. As for the study in general: Tofacitinib was taken orally by treated patients, and the dose was 5 to 10 mg twice daily. Tofacitinib continued for 6 to 18 months and was then withheld for 6 months.

RNA was extracted and reverse transcribed into cDNA as the sequencing template. Produced via immunoSEQ multiplex PCR; TCRdb's table is partial and in-frame only. The sample lists roughly 170,000 clones; approximately 59% were seen once. The CDR3 totals 12 residues. Trimming removed 3 bases at V and 1 base at J, with 6 bases between. Germline assignment: CDR1 SQVTM and CDR2 ANQGSEA. Obtained from alopecia areata patients were lesional scalp punch biopsies along with peripheral blood. The chain carries TRBV29-1 and TRBJ1-1, with D unresolved. The source is a human donor with alopecia areata. Sequenced here: CD4+ T cells sorted from blood, sampled at week 0. The CDR3 region has the DNA TGCAGCGTTGAGCAAGGGAACACTGAAGCTTTCTTT. Protein product: CSVEQGNTEAFF. The variable domain in full, with the rest retrieved from reference TRBV29-1 and TRBJ1-1, is SAVISQKPSRDICQRGTSLTIQCQVDSQVTMMFWYRQQPGQSLTLIATANQGSEATYESGFVIDKFPISRPNLTFSTLTVSNMSPEDSSIYLCSVEQGNTEAFFGQGTRLTVV.